A single sample is the source of the 3 T cell receptor beta chains below, sequenced in a study of blood T cell repertoires in COVID-19. Sequencing used immunoSEQ multiplex PCR; TCRdb keeps in-frame clones, though not all of them. The sample has 60,000 to 75,000 clones, around 85% seen once; the top ten hold around 32%. The specimen sequenced was peripheral blood. These TCRs come from a woman over 75 with active or convalescent COVID-19.

V is TRBV6-5 and J is TRBJ2-7; TRBD2 is a possible D gene (6 bases). Germline V lookup: CDR1 MNHEY, CDR2 SVGAGI. Trimming removed 6 bases at V and 1 base at J, with 13 bases between. CDR3 length: 14 amino acids. The CDR3, as DNA: TGTGCCAGCAGGGGTCTTCGGGAGTCCTACGAGCAGTACTTC. It translates to CASRGLRESYEQYF.

This chain joins TRBV3-1 (or the pseudogene TRBV3-2) and TRBJ1-3, with D maybe TRBD1 (5 bases). Germline V gives CDR1 LGHDT, CDR2 YNNKEL (reference sequence). Trimming took off 4 bases at V and 2 bases at J, with 9 bases between the two ends. This CDR3 contains 14 residues. CDR3 loop: CASSRGEAGNTIYF. The CDR3 coding sequence is TGTGCCAGCAGCCGAGGGGAGGCTGGAAACACCATATATTTT.

J is TRBJ1-6 and V is TRBV7-2; 9 bases are a match to TRBD1. V lost 1 base to trimming and J lost 0 bases; unmatched junction nucleotides: 7. Germline values: CDR1 SGHTA, CDR2 FQGNSA. This CDR3 has 19 amino acids. CDR3 sequence (DNA): TGTGCCAGCAGCTTAGGGGGACAGGGCATAGGCTCCTATAATTCACCCCTCCACTTT. It specifies CASSLGGQGIGSYNSPLHF.